These 23 T cell receptor beta chains were sequenced from one sample in a study of blood T cells in healthy people across ages. PCR was performed a second time for roughly 7 to 11 cycles using a sample-barcoded 5' primer and a J-beta primer mix. MiXCR, applied by TCRdb to the 5' RACE reads, yields one record per CDR3 protein. The sample lists some 1.5 million distinct CDR3 sequences; approximately 28% were seen once. The sequencing input was blood. Every receptor here comes from a woman in her 30s in good health.

The chain employs TRBV9 and TRBJ2-7, with 14 bases that match TRBD2. Germline CDR1 SGDLS, CDR2 YYNGEE. V lost 0 bases to trimming and J lost 1 base; unmatched junction nucleotides: 0. This CDR3 contains 16 residues. Written as DNA, the CDR3 is TGTGCCAGCAGCGTAGGACTAGCGGGAGGGTCCTACGAGCAGTACTTC. It yields the protein CASSVGLAGGSYEQYF.

This clonotype was counted only a few times. One junction end does not reproduce the germline sequence, and a read error may be involved. The rearrangement joins TRBV7-3 to TRBJ2-5; D ambiguous. Germline lookup yields CDR1 SGHTA and CDR2 FQGTGA. This CDR3 region has 13 residues. The CDR3 DNA follows: TGTGCCAGTAGCTTATCCGAACCCGAGACCCAGTACTTC. It translates to CASSLSEPETQYF.

The chain uses TRBV12-3 or TRBV12-4 and TRBJ1-5; no clear D gene. The CDR3 sequence is 13 residues long. Trimming cost V 5 bases and J 8 bases, with 13 bases left between them. CDR3 nucleotide sequence: TGTGCCAGCAGTCCTGACCGGATCGAGCCCCAGCATTTT. Protein sequence: CASSPDRIEPQHF.

This clonotype was counted a few times. This chain connects TRBV10-3 to TRBJ2-7; maybe TRBD2 (5 bases). Trimming left V 0 bases short and J 2 bases short, with 8 bases between. The CDR3 has 14 residues. The germline CDR1 and CDR2 sequences are ENHRY and SYGVKD. The DNA of the CDR3 is TGTGCCATCAGTGAGTCCCCCGGGACCTACGAGCAGTACTTC. It codes for CAISESPGTYEQYF.

The rearrangement uses TRBV6-2 or TRBV6-3 and TRBJ2-1; D gene unclear. Per germline, CDR1 MNHEY and CDR2 SVGEGT. Trimming cost V 6 bases and J 2 bases, with 11 bases left between them. This CDR3 spans 14 amino acids. CDR3 nucleotide sequence: TGTGCCAGCAGCCAAAATCTGCCCTACAATGAGCAGTTCTTC. This codes for CASSQNLPYNEQFF.

This clonotype came up a few times. The chain joins TRBV28 to TRBJ2-5; D is ambiguous. V was pared by 6 bases and J by 3 bases, with 20 bases between. The CDR3 covers 16 residues. Per germline, CDR1 MDHEN and CDR2 SYDVKM. The CDR3 bases are TGTGCCAGCAGCGCGACAACACGCAGGCATAAAGAGACCCAGTACTTC. It codes for CASSATTRRHKETQYF.

This clonotype came up many times. The chain uses TRBV2 and TRBJ2-3; no clear D gene. V was trimmed by 4 bases and J by 2 bases, leaving 4 bases between them. Germline lookup yields CDR1 SNHLY and CDR2 FYNNEI. This CDR3 spans 12 amino acids. The CDR3 nucleotides read TGTGCCAGCAGTGTTCTCACAGATACGCAGTATTTT. Amino acid sequence: CASSVLTDTQYF.

V gene TRBV3-1 combines with J gene TRBJ2-3; a weak D match, TRBD2 (6 bases). V was trimmed by 3 bases and J by 10 bases, leaving 11 bases between them. The V gene's germline CDR1 is LGHDT and CDR2 YNNKEL (reference sequence). The length of the CDR3 is 12 residues. The chain's CDR3 is CASSQEGTAQYF. Written as DNA, the CDR3 is TGTGCCAGCAGCCAGGAGGGGACGGCGCAGTATTTT.

The chain employs TRBV7-6 and TRBJ2-7; no clear D. The CDR3 is 14 residues long. V dropped 4 bases and J dropped 2 bases, with 12 bases sitting between them. The germline CDR1 and CDR2 sequences are SGHVS and FNYEAQ. In nucleotides, the CDR3 is TGTGCCAGCAGCTCGACAACCGCGGCCTACGAGCAGTACTTC. This encodes CASSSTTAAYEQYF.

The V and J genes are TRBV14 and TRBJ2-6; the D gene is possibly TRBD1 (6 bases). Trimming cost V 3 bases and J 0 bases, with 12 bases left between them. Germline CDR1 is SGHDN and CDR2 is FVKESK. The CDR3 runs 17 residues. The DNA for the CDR3 is TGTGCCAGCAGCCAGAGGGACATGCTCTCTGGGGCCAACGTCCTGACTTTC. Protein: CASSQRDMLSGANVLTF.

This clonotype was found a few times. The chain carries TRBV20-1 and TRBJ2-1; D possibly matches TRBD1 or TRBD2 (5 bases each). Germline-derived CDR1 and CDR2 are DFQATT and SNEGSKA (reference sequence). V lost 6 bases, J lost 3 bases, and 18 bases lay in between. This CDR3 comprises 15 residues. The CDR3 spells CSANPPGPYYNEQFF. In DNA, the CDR3 is TGCAGTGCCAACCCACCGGGACCTTACTACAATGAGCAGTTCTTC.

This clonotype was seen at least ten times. The chain couples TRBV7-2 to TRBJ2-5; D uncertain. The CDR3 covers 14 residues. V lost 1 base and J lost 7, with 13 bases in between. From germline, CDR1 is SGHTA and CDR2 FQGNSA. The CDR3 loop is CASSLDSGPGTQYF. The CDR3 DNA sequence: TGTGCCAGCAGCTTAGATTCTGGGCCCGGGACCCAGTACTTC.

V gene TRBV12-3 or TRBV12-4 combines with J gene TRBJ2-7; 7 positions agree with TRBD1. V shed 5 bases and J 3 bases; nucleotides not matched to a gene: 10. The CDR3 is 15 amino acids. The CDR3 loop reads CASSASGTVGYEQYF. Here the CDR3 DNA reads TGTGCCAGCAGTGCGTCCGGGACAGTGGGCTACGAGCAGTACTTC.

This clonotype appeared many times. The J gene is TRBJ2-7, the V gene TRBV27, with D perhaps TRBD1 (5 bases). The V and J ends lost 3 bases and 3 bases respectively, with 9 bases between them. Germline assignment: CDR1 MNHEY and CDR2 SMNVEV (reference sequence). CDR3 length: 13 residues. The CDR3 is CASSFKGNYEQYF. The DNA of the CDR3 is TGTGCCAGCAGTTTTAAGGGGAACTACGAGCAGTACTTC.

This clonotype has only a few counts. The CDR3 protein is CATSRVLAGGGQYF. CDR3 DNA sequence: TGTGCCACCAGCAGAGTCTTGGCGGGGGGCGGGCAGTATTTT. V gene TRBV15 combines with J gene TRBJ2-3; 8 bases map to TRBD2. Germline V gene data show CDR1 as LNHNV and CDR2 as YYDKDF (reference sequence). The CDR3 runs to 14 residues. V was clipped by 1 base and J by 11 bases; unmatched bases: 8.

This clonotype was recorded a few times. The genes are TRBV7-2 and TRBJ1-2, with 9 bases matching TRBD1. V trimming: 2 bases; J trimming: 6 bases; junction bases outside the gene matches: 4. The CDR3 covers 14 residues. CDR1 is SGHTA and CDR2 is FQGNSA in the germline V gene. As DNA, the CDR3 is TGTGCCAGCAGCTTAAGCCGGGACAGGGATGGCTACACCTTC. The encoded protein is CASSLSRDRDGYTF.

This clonotype was picked up a small number of times. This chain joins TRBV10-2 and TRBJ2-1; D may be TRBD2 (7 bases). The V end was cut by 7 bases, the J end by 5 bases, with 15 bases between. The CDR3 is 14 amino acids. Germline loops: CDR1 WSHSY, CDR2 SAAADI. The CDR3 coding sequence is TGCGCCAGCAATATTGGGAGGGGGAACAATGAGCAGTTCTTC. Protein sequence: CASNIGRGNNEQFF.

This clonotype has a count of ten or more. At one end the junction does not follow the germline gene, possibly because of a read error. The chain is built from TRBV3-1 and TRBJ2-3; D might be TRBD1 (5 bases). The CDR3 runs 13 residues. CDR1 and CDR2 from the germline V gene are LGHDT and YNNKEL (reference sequence). CDR3 sequence reads: CASSQLTADTQYF. The CDR3 DNA is TGCGCCAGCAGCCAATTGACAGCAGATACGCAGTATTTT.

Comment on this clonotype: The junction differs from germline at one of its ends, possibly a read error. The chain carries TRBV28 and TRBJ1-1; no reliable D call. The germline CDR1 and CDR2 sequences are MDHEN and SYDVKM. This CDR3 contains 13 residues. In DNA, the CDR3 is TGTGCCAGCACCCCGGGCCCGAACGCTGAAGCTTTCTTT. Translated, it gives CASTPGPNAEAFF.

This clonotype was observed many times. J is TRBJ2-5 and V is TRBV6-6, with 9 bases identical to TRBD1. Trimming at V came to 9 bases and at J to 5 bases, leaving 10 bases not matched to a gene. Germline values: CDR1 MNHNY, CDR2 SVGAGI (reference sequence). The CDR3 totals 14 residues. The CDR3 DNA reads as TGTGCCAGTTACTCGGGACAGGGTCGCGAGACCCAGTACTTC. Residues: CASYSGQGRETQYF.

The rearrangement links TRBV7-2 to TRBJ2-1; possibly TRBD2 for D (5 bases). The CDR3 has 14 amino acids. CDR1 SGHTA and CDR2 FQGNSA come from the germline V gene. The V end lost 7 bases, the J end lost 6 bases, and 16 bases lay between the germline ends. The CDR3 coding sequence is TGTGCCAGCAAGGAGGCGGGCCCACGCAATGAGCAGTTCTTC. Translating it yields CASKEAGPRNEQFF.

The rearrangement links TRBV20-1 to TRBJ2-2, with 10 nucleotides matching TRBD2. Germline CDR1 DFQATT, CDR2 SNEGSKA (reference sequence). Trimming at V came to 2 bases and at J to 6 bases, leaving 6 bases not matched to a gene. The CDR3 covers 15 residues. CDR3 residues: CSARNLAGDAGELFF. The CDR3 coding sequence is TGCAGTGCTAGAAATCTAGCGGGAGACGCCGGGGAGCTGTTTTTT.

This clonotype showed up just once. With a much larger clone just one base away, this may be a read error. The chain has TRBV12-3 or TRBV12-4 and TRBJ1-2; possible D gene TRBD1, 5 bases. V lost 4 bases, J lost 12 bases, and 18 bases lay in between. CDR3 length: 13 amino acids. The CDR3 region is CASSSGTPHGHTF. The CDR3 bases are TGTGCCAGCAGTTCCGGGACGCCCCACGGCCACACCTTC.